The rows below give T cell receptor beta chains drawn from one sample of a study of CD8 T cells in ankylosing spondylitis. MiXCR, applied by TCRdb to the 5' RACE reads, yields one record per CDR3 protein. The table records about 190,000 distinct CDR3 sequences, 10% to 15% of them present only once. The source material was blood, either unsorted or a sorted T cell fraction (not recorded which). The receptors were gathered from a female donor with ankylosing spondylitis or in good health (not recorded which). The CDR3 runs from the conserved cysteine through the conserved F or W. The D gene is left open where the match is weak. Expanded clones are given a class, and other clones once, few, many or no size at all.

d_call clone_size j_call v_call cdr3_aa cdr3_nt
NA many TRBJ2-2 TRBV5-5 CASSLASPSGELFF TGTGCCAGCAGCTTGGCATCCCCCTCAGGGGAGCTGTTTTTT
TRBD2 NA TRBJ2-7 TRBV29-1 CSGLAGLNEQYF TGCAGCGGACTAGCGGGTCTGAACGAGCAGTACTTC
NA many TRBJ2-5 TRBV9 CASSAGPTQETQYF TGTGCCAGCAGCGCGGGACCAACACAAGAGACCCAGTACTTC
TRBD2 many TRBJ2-1 TRBV3-1 CASSALLADSYNEQFF TGTGCCAGCAGCGCACTACTAGCGGACTCCTACAATGAGCAGTTCTTC
TRBD2 many TRBJ2-1 TRBV12-3/TRBV12-4 CASSPWTSGPYNEQFF TGTGCCAGCAGTCCCTGGACTAGCGGTCCCTACAATGAGCAGTTCTTC
NA many TRBJ1-2 TRBV11-2 CASSPGPAGGYTF TGTGCCAGCAGCCCGGGGCCTGCGGGTGGCTACACCTTC
NA NA TRBJ1-6 TRBV20-1 CSARETKGIGGNSPLHF TGCAGTGCTAGAGAGACCAAAGGGATTGGGGGTAATTCACCCCTCCACTTT
TRBD1 many TRBJ1-2 TRBV2 CASSVDQTGNHGYTF TGTGCCAGCAGTGTGGACCAGACAGGGAACCATGGCTACACCTTC
NA many TRBJ2-5 TRBV20-1 CSAGPGIQETQYF TGCAGTGCTGGACCCGGGATACAAGAGACCCAGTACTTC
TRBD1 many TRBJ1-2 TRBV4-2 CASSQDSRDRAGYTF TGTGCCAGCAGCCAAGATAGCAGGGACAGGGCTGGCTACACCTTC
NA many TRBJ1-1 TRBV13 CASSLKLGEAFF TGTGCCAGCAGCTTAAAGTTGGGGGAAGCTTTCTTT
NA many TRBJ2-7 TRBV20-1 CSATDPYRYEQYF TGCAGTGCTACCGATCCCTACAGATACGAGCAGTACTTC
NA few TRBJ2-1 TRBV20-1 CSAPRRGYNEQFF TGCAGTGCACCCCGCCGGGGCTACAATGAGCAGTTCTTC
NA few TRBJ2-5 TRBV4-2 CASSQEQGQPQETQYF TGTGCCAGCAGCCAAGAGCAAGGCCAGCCCCAAGAGACCCAGTACTTC
NA NA TRBJ2-2 TRBV5-1 CAGSLLGGTGELFF TGCGCCGGCAGCTTGTTAGGGGGCACCGGGGAGCTGTTTTTT
NA few TRBJ2-3 TRBV4-3 CASSQDLGGVITDTQYF TGCGCCAGCAGCCAAGATCTAGGGGGGGTCATCACAGATACGCAGTATTTT
TRBD2 few TRBJ2-7 TRBV4-3 CASSRALTSGSSYEQYF TGCGCCAGCAGCCGGGCCCTGACTAGCGGAAGCTCCTACGAGCAGTACTTC
NA many TRBJ1-3 TRBV15 CATSSQWVGNTIYF TGTGCCACCAGCAGCCAGTGGGTTGGAAACACCATATATTTT
NA NA TRBJ1-2 TRBV20-1 CSAPRGAGGYTF TGCAGTGCTCCCAGGGGAGCCGGGGGCTACACCTTC
NA many TRBJ2-1 TRBV20-1 CSVQTRIRYNEQFF TGCAGTGTTCAGACCCGGATCCGATACAATGAGCAGTTCTTC
TRBD2 many TRBJ2-2 TRBV6-1 CASTSMGLAGHTGELFF TGTGCCAGCACCTCTATGGGACTAGCGGGGCACACCGGGGAGCTGTTTTTT
NA many TRBJ2-7 TRBV12-3/TRBV12-4 CASSLHLGYEQYF TGTGCCAGCAGCCTACACCTAGGGTACGAGCAGTACTTC
NA NA TRBJ2-7 TRBV7-9 CASSLDVEEQYF TGTGCCAGCAGCTTAGATGTGGAGGAGCAGTACTTC
NA few TRBJ2-7 TRBV12-3/TRBV12-4 CASSPGVHYEQYF TGTGCCAGCAGTCCGGGGGTGCACTACGAGCAGTACTTC
NA NA TRBJ2-4 TRBV5-1 CASSPTAGAKNIQYF TGCGCCAGCAGCCCTACCGCGGGGGCCAAAAACATTCAGTACTTC
NA NA TRBJ2-7 TRBV5-1 CASSDPGTVYEQYF TGCGCCAGCAGCGACCCGGGGACTGTCTACGAGCAGTACTTC
TRBD2 NA TRBJ2-7 TRBV29-1 CSVSGGVWNEQYF TGCAGCGTGTCGGGGGGGGTATGGAACGAGCAGTACTTC
TRBD1 many TRBJ2-1 TRBV24-1 CATGTGSSYNEQFF TGTGCCACTGGGACAGGCAGCTCCTACAATGAGCAGTTCTTC
NA few TRBJ1-4 TRBV12-3/TRBV12-4 CASSLADVGVKLFF TGTGCCAGCAGTTTAGCGGACGTTGGGGTGAAACTGTTTTTT
NA many TRBJ1-6 TRBV20-1 CSASEGSNNSPLHF TGCAGTGCTAGCGAGGGGTCCAATAATTCACCCCTCCACTTT
NA many TRBJ2-7 TRBV29-1 CSVIRDNGYEQYF TGCAGCGTGATCCGGGACAATGGATACGAGCAGTACTTC
TRBD1 NA TRBJ2-5 TRBV7-2 CASRQGNQETQYF TGTGCCAGCAGACAGGGGAACCAAGAGACCCAGTACTTC
TRBD2 NA TRBJ2-2 TRBV5-1 CASGGTIGSGELFF TGCGCCAGCGGAGGGACTATCGGGTCCGGGGAGCTGTTTTTT
NA few TRBJ2-6 TRBV7-3 CASSPARLNTGANVLTF TGTGCCAGCAGCCCAGCCAGGCTCAATACTGGGGCCAACGTCCTGACTTTC
TRBD1 few TRBJ2-7 TRBV4-3 CASSPRTGLYEQYF TGCGCCAGCAGCCCTAGGACAGGGCTGTACGAGCAGTACTTC
NA few TRBJ1-6 TRBV2 CASSERSASSYNSPLHF TGTGCCAGCAGTGAAAGGAGCGCTAGCTCCTATAATTCACCCCTCCACTTT
NA NA TRBJ1-5 TRBV7-2 CASSLGYGEVQPQHF TGTGCCAGCAGCTTAGGATACGGGGAGGTTCAGCCCCAGCATTTT
TRBD2 NA TRBJ2-1 TRBV10-3 CAISVGTSGLQFF TGTGCCATCAGTGTAGGGACTAGCGGGTTGCAGTTCTTC
TRBD2 NA TRBJ2-1 TRBV4-1 CASSQPGLVQDEQFF TGCGCCAGCAGCCAACCGGGACTAGTCCAGGATGAGCAGTTCTTC
NA few TRBJ1-5 TRBV28 CASSFYHGSNQPQHF TGTGCCAGCAGTTTCTACCATGGGAGCAATCAGCCCCAGCATTTT
NA few TRBJ2-1 TRBV7-2 CASSLMWRKYNEQFF TGTGCCAGCAGCTTAATGTGGCGGAAATACAATGAGCAGTTCTTC
NA few TRBJ2-4 TRBV7-2 CASSLAGRPRNIQYF TGTGCCAGCAGCTTAGCGGGCAGGCCGCGAAACATTCAGTACTTC
TRBD2 many TRBJ2-7 TRBV20-1 CSAPSGRSHEQYF TGCAGTGCCCCTAGCGGGCGGTCTCACGAGCAGTACTTC
TRBD1 many TRBJ2-7 TRBV19 CASSIQGAEQYF TGTGCCAGTAGTATCCAGGGGGCAGAGCAGTACTTC
NA NA TRBJ2-3 TRBV7-8 CASRLQGFLTDTQYF TGTGCCAGCAGGTTACAGGGTTTCCTCACAGATACGCAGTATTTT
TRBD1 few TRBJ2-1 TRBV7-3 CASSPQGAYNEQFF TGTGCCAGCAGTCCACAGGGGGCCTACAATGAGCAGTTCTTC
NA many TRBJ1-1 TRBV29-1 CSVVWGGSEAFF TGCAGCGTTGTGTGGGGGGGGTCTGAAGCTTTCTTT
NA many TRBJ2-1 TRBV29-1 CSISSSGTQFF TGCAGCATCTCCTCATCCGGGACGCAGTTCTTC
NA NA TRBJ2-1 TRBV15 CATSITYNEQFF TGTGCCACCAGCATCACCTACAATGAGCAGTTCTTC